This T cell receptor beta chain was profiled in a study of blood T cell repertoires in COVID-19. Study in general: The United States, Italy and Spain were the sources of the acute and convalescent COVID-19 samples. T cells, B-cell-depleted T cells, or PBMCs supplied cDNA or gDNA.

The V gene lost 3 bases and the J gene lost 3 bases, with 8 bases spanning the gap. The V gene's germline CDR1 is SGHTA and CDR2 FQGTGA. The CDR3 runs to 13 residues. Original processing methods: Amplifying reference gene primers gave estimates of nucleated cell counts. Using immunoSEQ multiplex PCR, the repertoire was profiled, and TCRdb retains in-frame clones only, with some absent. The DNA gave D and trimming, while V, J and clone size come from that table. Of fewer than 300,000 clones listed, around 87% were seen once; the top ten hold about 2.5%. The chain joins TRBV7-3 to TRBJ1-2, with a possible D match to TRBD1 (5 bases). The sequence came from a woman in her 50s with acute or convalescent COVID-19. The sample consisted of peripheral blood. DNA of the CDR3: TGTGCCAGCAGCTTCCGGGGGGACTATGGCTACACCTTC. This sequence encodes CASSFRGDYGYTF.